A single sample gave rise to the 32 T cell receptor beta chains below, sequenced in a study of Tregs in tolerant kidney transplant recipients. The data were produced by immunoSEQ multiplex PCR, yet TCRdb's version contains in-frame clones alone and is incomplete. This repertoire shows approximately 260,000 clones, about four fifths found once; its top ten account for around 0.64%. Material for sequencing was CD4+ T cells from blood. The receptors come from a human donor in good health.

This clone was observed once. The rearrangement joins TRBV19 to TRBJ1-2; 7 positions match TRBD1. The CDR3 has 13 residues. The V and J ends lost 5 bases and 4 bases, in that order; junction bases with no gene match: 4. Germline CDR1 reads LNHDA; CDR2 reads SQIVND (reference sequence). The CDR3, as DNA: TGTGCCAGTAGTGTGACAGGGAGCTATGGCTACACCTTC. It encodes CASSVTGSYGYTF.

The CDR3 DNA sequence: TGCGCCAGCAGCGGGGGCGGCGGGGAAGAGACCCAGTACTTC. Translation: CASSGGGGEETQYF. This rearrangement joins TRBV5-1 to TRBJ2-5, with D perhaps being TRBD1 or TRBD2 (6 bases each). CDR3 length: 14 amino acids. Germline CDR1 reads SGHRS; CDR2 reads YFSETQ. V lost 4 bases and J 3 bases, leaving 13 bases between the germline ends. The variable domain in full, completed from reference TRBV5-1 and TRBJ2-5, reads KAGVTQTPRYLIKTRGQQVTLSCSPISGHRSVSWYQQTPGQGLQFLFEYFSETQRNKGNFPGRFSGRQFSNSRSEMNVSTLELGDSALYLCASSGGGGEETQYFGPGTRLLVL.

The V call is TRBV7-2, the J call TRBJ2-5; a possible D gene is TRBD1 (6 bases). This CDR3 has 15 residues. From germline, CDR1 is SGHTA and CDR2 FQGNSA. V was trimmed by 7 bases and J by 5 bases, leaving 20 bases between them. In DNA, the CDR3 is TGTGCCAGCAACCCGCCAGGGGTCCCAAGGGAGACCCAGTACTTC. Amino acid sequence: CASNPPGVPRETQYF.

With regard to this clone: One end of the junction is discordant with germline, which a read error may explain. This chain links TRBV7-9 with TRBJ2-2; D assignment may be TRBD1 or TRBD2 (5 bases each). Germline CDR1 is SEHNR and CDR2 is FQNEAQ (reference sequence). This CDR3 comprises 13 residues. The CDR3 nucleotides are TGTGCCAGCAGCTTAGCCAGGGCCGGGGAGCTATTTTTT. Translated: CASSLARAGELFF.

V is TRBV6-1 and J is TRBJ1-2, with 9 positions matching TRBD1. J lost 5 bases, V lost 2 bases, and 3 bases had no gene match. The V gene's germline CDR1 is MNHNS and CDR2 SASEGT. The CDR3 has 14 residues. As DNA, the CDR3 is TGTGCCAGCAGTGAAACAGGGGGCGTTTATGGCTACACCTTC. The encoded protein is CASSETGGVYGYTF.

CDR3 sequence (DNA): TGCGCCAGCAGTGAGTTTAACGGCCCGGATCAGCCCCAGCATTTT. It yields the protein CASSEFNGPDQPQHF. The genes are TRBV10-2 and TRBJ1-5; no clear D gene. Germline values: CDR1 WSHSY, CDR2 SAAADI. V dropped 1 base and J dropped 5 bases, with 12 bases sitting between them. The CDR3 is 15 amino acids.

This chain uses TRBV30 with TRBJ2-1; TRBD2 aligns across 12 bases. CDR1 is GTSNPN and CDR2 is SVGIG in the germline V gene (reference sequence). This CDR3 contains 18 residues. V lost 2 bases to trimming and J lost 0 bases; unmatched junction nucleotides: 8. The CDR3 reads CAWSLSRTSGNSYNEQFF. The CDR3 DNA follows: TGTGCCTGGAGTCTCTCGCGGACTAGCGGGAACTCCTACAATGAGCAGTTCTTC.

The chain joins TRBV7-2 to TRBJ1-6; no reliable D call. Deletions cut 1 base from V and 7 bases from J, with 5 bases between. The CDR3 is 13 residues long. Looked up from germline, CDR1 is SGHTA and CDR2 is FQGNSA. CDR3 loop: CASSLVPNSPLHF. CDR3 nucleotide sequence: TGTGCCAGCAGCTTAGTCCCGAATTCACCCCTCCACTTT.

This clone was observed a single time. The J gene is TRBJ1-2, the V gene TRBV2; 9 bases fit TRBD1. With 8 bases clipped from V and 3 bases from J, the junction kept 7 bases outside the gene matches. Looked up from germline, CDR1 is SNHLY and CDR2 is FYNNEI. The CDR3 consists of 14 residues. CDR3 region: CASSRQGVYYGYTF. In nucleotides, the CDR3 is TGTGCCAGCTCCCGACAGGGGGTTTACTATGGCTACACCTTC.

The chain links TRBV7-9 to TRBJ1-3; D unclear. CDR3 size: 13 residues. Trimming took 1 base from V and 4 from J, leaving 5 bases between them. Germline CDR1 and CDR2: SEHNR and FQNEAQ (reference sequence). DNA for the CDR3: TGTGCCAGCAGCTTAGAGGTCGGAAACACCATATATTTT. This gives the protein CASSLEVGNTIYF.

The CDR3 spells CASIRDRGHDGYTF. In DNA, the CDR3 is TGTGCCAGCATCCGGGACAGGGGACACGATGGCTACACCTTC. The chain is built from TRBV7-2 and TRBJ1-2; 10 bases are a match to TRBD1. There are 14 residues in the CDR3. Losses at the gene ends were 7 bases for V and 6 bases for J; bases not matched to a gene: 8. Looked up from germline, CDR1 is SGHTA and CDR2 is FQGNSA.

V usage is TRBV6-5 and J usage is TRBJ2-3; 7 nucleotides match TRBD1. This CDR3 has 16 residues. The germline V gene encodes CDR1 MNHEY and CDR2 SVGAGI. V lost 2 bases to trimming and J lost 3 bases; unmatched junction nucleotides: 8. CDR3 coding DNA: TGTGCCAGCAGTTACGCGACAGGGAAGGTTACAGATACGCAGTATTTT. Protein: CASSYATGKVTDTQYF.

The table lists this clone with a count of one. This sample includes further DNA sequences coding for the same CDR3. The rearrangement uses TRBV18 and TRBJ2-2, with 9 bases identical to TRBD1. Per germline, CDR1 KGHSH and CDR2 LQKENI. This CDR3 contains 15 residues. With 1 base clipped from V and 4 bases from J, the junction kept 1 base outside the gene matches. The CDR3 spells CASSPLDRGTGELFF. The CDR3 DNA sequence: TGTGCCAGCTCACCACTGGACAGGGGCACCGGGGAGCTGTTTTTT. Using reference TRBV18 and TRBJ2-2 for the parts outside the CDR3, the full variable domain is NAGVMQNPRHLVRRRGQEARLRCSPMKGHSHVYWYRQLPEEGLKFMVYLQKENIIDESGMPKERFSAEFPKEGPSILRIQQVVRGDSAAYFCASSPLDRGTGELFFGEGSRLTVL.

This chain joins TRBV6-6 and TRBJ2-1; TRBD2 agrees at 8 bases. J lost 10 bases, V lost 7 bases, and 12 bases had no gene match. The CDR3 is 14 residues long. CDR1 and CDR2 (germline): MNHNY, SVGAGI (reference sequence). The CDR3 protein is CASTAERAGGEQFF. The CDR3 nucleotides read TGTGCCAGCACCGCAGAAAGGGCGGGAGGCGAGCAGTTCTTC.

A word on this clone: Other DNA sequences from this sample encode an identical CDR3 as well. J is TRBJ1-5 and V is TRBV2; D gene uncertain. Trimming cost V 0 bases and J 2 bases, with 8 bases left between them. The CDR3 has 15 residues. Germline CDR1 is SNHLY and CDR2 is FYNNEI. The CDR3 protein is CASSEAKRRNQPQHF. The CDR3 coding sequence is TGTGCCAGCAGTGAAGCGAAAAGACGCAATCAGCCCCAGCATTTT.

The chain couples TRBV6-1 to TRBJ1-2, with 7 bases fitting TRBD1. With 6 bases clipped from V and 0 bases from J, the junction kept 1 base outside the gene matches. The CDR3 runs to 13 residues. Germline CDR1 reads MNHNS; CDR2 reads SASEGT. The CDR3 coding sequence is TGTGCCAGCAGGACAGGGACTAACTATGGCTACACCTTC. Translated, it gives CASRTGTNYGYTF.

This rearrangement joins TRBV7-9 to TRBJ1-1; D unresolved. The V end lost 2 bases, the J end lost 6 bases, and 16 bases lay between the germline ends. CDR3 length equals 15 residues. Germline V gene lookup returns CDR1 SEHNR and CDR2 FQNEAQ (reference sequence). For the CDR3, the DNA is TGTGCCAGCAGCTTACCACTTGGACCCGCGGCTGAAGCTTTCTTT. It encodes CASSLPLGPAAEAFF.

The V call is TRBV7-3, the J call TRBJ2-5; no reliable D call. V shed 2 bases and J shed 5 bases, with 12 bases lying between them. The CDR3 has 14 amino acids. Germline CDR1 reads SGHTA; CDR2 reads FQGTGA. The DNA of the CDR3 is TGTGCCAGCAGCTTAGCTGGGCTAGTCGAGACCCAGTACTTC. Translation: CASSLAGLVETQYF.

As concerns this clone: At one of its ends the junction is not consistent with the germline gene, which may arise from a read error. CDR3 residues: CASSPPLLEGIHQPQHF. DNA for the CDR3: TGTGCCAGCTCGCCACCCCTTTTGGAGGGTATCCATCAGCCCCAGCATTTT. The chain is built from TRBV18 and TRBJ1-5; D is uncertain. CDR1 is KGHSH, CDR2 LQKENI, per germline. This CDR3 has 17 amino acids.

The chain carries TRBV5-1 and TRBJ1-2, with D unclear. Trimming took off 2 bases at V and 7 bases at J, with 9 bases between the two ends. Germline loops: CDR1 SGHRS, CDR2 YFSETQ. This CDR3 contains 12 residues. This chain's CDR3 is CASSFSEAGYTF. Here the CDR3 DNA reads TGCGCCAGCAGCTTTTCGGAGGCTGGCTACACCTTC.

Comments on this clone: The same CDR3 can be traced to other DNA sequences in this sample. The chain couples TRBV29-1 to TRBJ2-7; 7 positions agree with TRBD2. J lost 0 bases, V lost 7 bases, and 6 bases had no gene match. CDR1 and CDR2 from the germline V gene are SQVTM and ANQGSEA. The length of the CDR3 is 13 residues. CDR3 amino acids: CSAGTGGSYEQYF. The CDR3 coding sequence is TGCAGCGCAGGGACGGGGGGCTCCTACGAGCAGTACTTC.

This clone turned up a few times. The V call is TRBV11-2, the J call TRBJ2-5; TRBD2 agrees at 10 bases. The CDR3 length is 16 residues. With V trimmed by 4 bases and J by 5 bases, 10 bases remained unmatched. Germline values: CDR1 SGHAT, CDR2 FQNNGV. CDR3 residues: CASSYRSGGVGETQYF. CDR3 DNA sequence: TGTGCCAGCAGCTACCGGAGCGGGGGGGTCGGGGAGACCCAGTACTTC.

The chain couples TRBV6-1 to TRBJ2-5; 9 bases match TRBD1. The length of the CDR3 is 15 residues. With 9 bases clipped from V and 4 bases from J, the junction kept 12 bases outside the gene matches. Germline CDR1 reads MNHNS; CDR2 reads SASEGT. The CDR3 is CASDRRTGVGETQYF. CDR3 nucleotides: TGTGCCAGTGACCGTCGGACAGGGGTGGGAGAGACCCAGTACTTC.

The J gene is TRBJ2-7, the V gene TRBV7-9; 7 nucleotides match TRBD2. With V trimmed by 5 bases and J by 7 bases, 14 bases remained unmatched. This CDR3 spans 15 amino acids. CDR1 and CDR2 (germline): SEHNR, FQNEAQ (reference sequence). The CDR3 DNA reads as TGTGCCAGCAGCGCCAGGGAGGGATTGGCAGTGGAGCAGTACTTC. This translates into CASSAREGLAVEQYF.

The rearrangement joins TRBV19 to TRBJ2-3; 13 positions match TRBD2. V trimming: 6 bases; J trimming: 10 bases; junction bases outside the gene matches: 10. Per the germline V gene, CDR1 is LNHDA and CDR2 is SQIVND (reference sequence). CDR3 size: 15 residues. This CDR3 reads CASRDTSGGVHPQYF. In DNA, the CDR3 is TGTGCCAGTAGGGATACTAGCGGGGGGGTCCACCCGCAGTATTTT.

CDR3 amino acids: CASSLALGTEVYEQYF. The DNA of the CDR3 is TGTGCCAGCAGCTTAGCGCTTGGGACGGAGGTCTACGAGCAGTACTTC. The chain joins TRBV11-2 to TRBJ2-5, with D perhaps being TRBD1 or TRBD2 (5 bases each). The DNA end is more similar to TRBJ2-7, so the J call may be wrong. This CDR3 comprises 16 residues. Germline V gene sequence: CDR1 SGHAT, CDR2 FQNNGV.

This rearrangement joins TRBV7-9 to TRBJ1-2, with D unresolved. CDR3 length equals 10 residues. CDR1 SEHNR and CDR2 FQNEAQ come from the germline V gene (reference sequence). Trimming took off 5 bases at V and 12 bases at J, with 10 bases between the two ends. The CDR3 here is CASSPGPNTF. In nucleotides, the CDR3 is TGTGCCAGCAGCCCGGGCCCTAACACCTTC.

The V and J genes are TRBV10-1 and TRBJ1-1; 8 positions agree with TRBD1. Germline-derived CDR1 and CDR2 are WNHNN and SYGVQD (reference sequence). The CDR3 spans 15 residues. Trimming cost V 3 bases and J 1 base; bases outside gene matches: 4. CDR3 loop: CASSDGGTGNTEAFF. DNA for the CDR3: TGCGCCAGCAGTGATGGGGGGACAGGGAACACTGAAGCTTTCTTT.

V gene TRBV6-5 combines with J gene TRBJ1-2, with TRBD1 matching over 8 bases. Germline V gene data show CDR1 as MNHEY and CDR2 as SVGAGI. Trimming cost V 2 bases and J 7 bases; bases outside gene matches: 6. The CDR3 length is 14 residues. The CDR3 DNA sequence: TGTGCCAGCAGTTACATGGACAGGGCGGGTGGCTACACCTTC. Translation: CASSYMDRAGGYTF.

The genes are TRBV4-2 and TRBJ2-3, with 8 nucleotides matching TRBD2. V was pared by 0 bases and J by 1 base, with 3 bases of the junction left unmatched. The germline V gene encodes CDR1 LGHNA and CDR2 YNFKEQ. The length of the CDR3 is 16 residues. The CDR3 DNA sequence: TGTGCCAGCAGCCAAGACCCTAGCGGGCGCACAGATACGCAGTATTTT. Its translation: CASSQDPSGRTDTQYF.

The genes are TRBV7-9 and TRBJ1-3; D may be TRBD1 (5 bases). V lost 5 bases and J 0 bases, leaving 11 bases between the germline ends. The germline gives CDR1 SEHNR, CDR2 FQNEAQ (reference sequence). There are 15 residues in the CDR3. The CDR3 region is CASSAPGTSGNTIYF. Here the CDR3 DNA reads TGTGCCAGCAGCGCTCCCGGGACCTCTGGAAACACCATATATTTT.

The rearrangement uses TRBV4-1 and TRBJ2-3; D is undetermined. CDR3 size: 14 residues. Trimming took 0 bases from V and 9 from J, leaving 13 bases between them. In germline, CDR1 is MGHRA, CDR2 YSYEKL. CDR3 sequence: CASSQDGAGETQYF. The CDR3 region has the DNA TGCGCCAGCAGCCAAGATGGCGCAGGTGAAACGCAGTATTTT.